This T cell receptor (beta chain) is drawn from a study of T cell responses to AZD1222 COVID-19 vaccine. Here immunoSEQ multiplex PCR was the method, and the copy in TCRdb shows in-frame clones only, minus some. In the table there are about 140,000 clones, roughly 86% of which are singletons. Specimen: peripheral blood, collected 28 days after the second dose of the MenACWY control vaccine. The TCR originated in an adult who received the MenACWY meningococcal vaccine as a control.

The CDR3 region has the DNA TGTGCCACCAGTGATGGGGGGACAGGGAACACCGGGGAGCTGTTTTTT. This translates into CATSDGGTGNTGELFF. The V call is TRBV24-1, the J call TRBJ2-2; TRBD1 agrees at 8 bases. CDR1 and CDR2 (germline): KGHDR, SFDVKD. Trimming at V came to 3 bases and at J to 1 base, leaving 3 bases not matched to a gene. The CDR3 runs 16 residues.